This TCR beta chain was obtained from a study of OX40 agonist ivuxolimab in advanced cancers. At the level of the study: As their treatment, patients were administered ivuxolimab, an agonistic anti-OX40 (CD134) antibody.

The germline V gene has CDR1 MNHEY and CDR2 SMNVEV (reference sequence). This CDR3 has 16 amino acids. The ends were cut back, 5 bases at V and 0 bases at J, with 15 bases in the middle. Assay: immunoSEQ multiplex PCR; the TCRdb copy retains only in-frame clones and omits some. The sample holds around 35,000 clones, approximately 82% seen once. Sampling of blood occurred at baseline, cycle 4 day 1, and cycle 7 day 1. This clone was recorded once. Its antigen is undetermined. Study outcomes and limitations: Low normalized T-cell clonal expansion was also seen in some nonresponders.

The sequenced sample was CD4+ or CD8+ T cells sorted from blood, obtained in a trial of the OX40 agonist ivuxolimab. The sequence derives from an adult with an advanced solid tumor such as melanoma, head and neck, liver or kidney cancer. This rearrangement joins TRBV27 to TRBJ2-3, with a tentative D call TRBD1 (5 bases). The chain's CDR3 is CASSVITGASTDTQYF. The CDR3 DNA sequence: TGTGCCAGCAGTGTCATAACAGGAGCCAGCACAGATACGCAGTATTTT.